This T cell receptor beta chain was sequenced in a study of blood T cell repertoires in COVID-19. In the original workflow: Estimated nucleated cell counts came from reference gene primer amplification. The table came from immunoSEQ multiplex PCR; TCRdb's copy has only in-frame clones and leaves some out. D and trimming were read from the DNA, whereas the V and J calls and clone size are those reported in that table. Counted here are about 150,000 clones, approximately 81% occurring once; the ten biggest clones make up roughly 8%. The sample was peripheral blood. The TCR sequence derives from a woman in her sixties or seventies with COVID-19, enrolled during active disease.

CDR3 sequence (DNA): TGTGCCAGCAGCATAAGAGGACAGGGACCCACCGGGGAGCTGTTTTTT. The encoded protein is CASSIRGQGPTGELFF. This chain connects TRBV5-6 to TRBJ2-2, with 8 bases fitting TRBD1. This CDR3 is built from 16 residues. CDR1 SGHDT and CDR2 YYEEEE come from the germline V gene. Germline trimming cut 4 bases from V and 4 bases from J; bases unmatched to any gene: 9.